This T cell receptor (beta chain) was recovered during a study of blood T cell repertoires in COVID-19. The wider study: The United States, Italy and Spain provided the acute and convalescent COVID-19 samples. In each case, the material was cDNA or gDNA derived from T cells, B-cell-depleted T cells, or PBMCs.

The germline V gene has CDR1 SGHRS and CDR2 YFSETQ. Trimming removed 6 bases from V and 1 base from J, with 8 bases in between. The CDR3 is made up of 13 amino acids. As processed by the authors: Reference gene primer amplification yielded estimated nucleated cell counts. Profiled with immunoSEQ multiplex PCR; TCRdb holds only in-frame clones, not every one. For V, J and clone size, that table is used; D and trimming come from the DNA. This table has over 200,000 clones, roughly 88% appearing once. The sample taken for sequencing was peripheral blood. This receptor was obtained from a middle-aged man who had recovered from COVID-19. The chain links TRBV5-1 to TRBJ2-1; D is undetermined. The CDR3 region has the DNA TGCGCCAGCACCACGGGTTCCTACAATGAGCAGTTCTTC. Residues: CASTTGSYNEQFF. The complete variable domain, with remaining parts taken from reference TRBV5-1 and TRBJ2-1, reads KAGVTQTPRYLIKTRGQQVTLSCSPISGHRSVSWYQQTPGQGLQFLFEYFSETQRNKGNFPGRFSGRQFSNSRSEMNVSTLELGDSALYLCASTTGSYNEQFFGPGTRLTVL.